A single sample is the source of the 18 T cell receptor beta chains below, sequenced in a study of T-cell memory formation after mild COVID-19. TCRdb analysed the 5' RACE reads with MiXCR anew, one entry per CDR3 protein. This repertoire shows approximately 430,000 distinct CDR3 sequences, less than 25% found once; its top ten account for around 14%. The sequencing input was PBMCs or a T cell subset sorted from them (not recorded which). Receptor source: an adult woman who had mild COVID-19 (a few samples of this study predate the infection). Cell type and time point are not known.

The chain links TRBV18 to TRBJ2-2; D not certain. The CDR3 spans 14 residues. Trimming pared 3 bases from V and 5 bases from J, leaving 10 bases between. Germline-derived CDR1 and CDR2 are KGHSH and LQKENI. The CDR3 nucleotides read TGTGCCAGCTCACCTGACCGGATTACCGGGGAGCTGTTTTTT. This translates into CASSPDRITGELFF.

This chain connects TRBV28 to TRBJ1-1; D is possibly TRBD1 (5 bases). Germline CDR1 MDHEN, CDR2 SYDVKM. This CDR3 region has 14 residues. V shed 6 bases and J shed 4 bases, with 15 bases lying between them. Written as DNA, the CDR3 is TGTGCCAGCAGACTCCCGTGGGGGAGCACTGAAGCTTTCTTT. It translates to CASRLPWGSTEAFF.

The chain uses TRBV30 and TRBJ1-1; 7 bases are shared with TRBD1. The germline gives CDR1 GTSNPN, CDR2 SVGIG (reference sequence). The CDR3 totals 14 residues. V trimming: 3 bases; J trimming: 5 bases; junction bases outside the gene matches: 9. CDR3 in DNA: TGTGCCTGGAGGATCAAGGGGGCAGGTACTGAAGCTTTCTTT. Encoded protein: CAWRIKGAGTEAFF.

V gene TRBV5-5 combines with J gene TRBJ2-2; D not certain. Germline V gene sequence: CDR1 SGHKS, CDR2 YYEKEE (reference sequence). The length of the CDR3 is 15 residues. Trimming took off 1 base at V and 3 bases at J, with 10 bases between the two ends. In DNA form, the CDR3 reads TGTGCCAGCAGCTTGCGGGCCAGTTACACCGGGGAGCTGTTTTTT. Its translation: CASSLRASYTGELFF.

This clonotype was counted only a few times. The rearrangement links TRBV24-1 to TRBJ2-1; TRBD1 matches at 10 bases. The germline CDR1 and CDR2 sequences are KGHDR and SFDVKD. Trimming took 5 bases from V and 6 from J; bases not matched to a gene: 3. The CDR3 contains 14 residues. The DNA of the CDR3 is TGTGCCACCAGTGTTGGGACAGGGGCCAATGAGCAGTTCTTC. Translation gives CATSVGTGANEQFF.

The chain joins TRBV6-5 to TRBJ1-4; D is perhaps TRBD1 (6 bases). Germline V lookup: CDR1 MNHEY, CDR2 SVGAGI. V was pared by 5 bases and J by 4 bases, with 20 bases between. The CDR3 length is 17 residues. The CDR3 loop reads CASSTNSRGRFNEKLFF. CDR3 nucleotide sequence: TGTGCCAGCAGTACAAATAGCAGGGGACGTTTTAATGAAAAACTGTTTTTT.

The chain is built from TRBV27 and TRBJ2-1, with a possible D match to TRBD2 (7 bases). CDR1 and CDR2 (germline): MNHEY, SMNVEV (reference sequence). This CDR3 region has 16 residues. The ends were cut back, 2 bases at V and 3 bases at J, with 14 bases in the middle. CDR3 residues: CASSLRGGEIYNEQFF. CDR3 DNA: TGTGCCAGCAGTTTAAGAGGGGGGGAAATCTACAATGAGCAGTTCTTC.

V gene TRBV27 combines with J gene TRBJ2-1, with D perhaps matching TRBD1 or TRBD2 (5 bases each). CDR3 size: 13 residues. The V end lost 5 bases, the J end lost 13 bases, and 18 bases lay between the germline ends. Looked up from germline, CDR1 is MNHEY and CDR2 is SMNVEV (reference sequence). CDR3 in amino acids: CASSPSGPRRQFF. The CDR3 nucleotides read TGTGCCAGCAGTCCTTCGGGACCCAGGAGACAGTTCTTC.

This clonotype was seen at least ten times. This sequence joins TRBV19 and TRBJ2-2; 7 bases align to TRBD1. The V gene end was trimmed by 7 bases and the J gene end by 4 bases; junction bases not matched to a gene: 9. CDR3 length: 15 amino acids. Germline loops: CDR1 LNHDA, CDR2 SQIVND (reference sequence). CDR3 sequence reads: CASIQQGPGTGELFF. CDR3 nucleotides: TGTGCCAGTATCCAACAGGGGCCGGGCACCGGGGAGCTGTTTTTT.

The J gene is TRBJ1-1, the V gene TRBV18; D is unclear. This CDR3 comprises 14 residues. Germline-derived CDR1 and CDR2 are KGHSH and LQKENI. Trimming left V 3 bases short and J 1 base short, with 9 bases between. The CDR3 DNA follows: TGTGCCAGCTCACCCCAAAGCGAGAACACTGAAGCTTTCTTT. This encodes CASSPQSENTEAFF.

This clonotype was detected a few times. V is TRBV20-1 and J is TRBJ1-4; maybe TRBD1 (5 bases). Germline V gene data show CDR1 as DFQATT and CDR2 as SNEGSKA (reference sequence). V lost 3 bases and J lost 6, with 20 bases in between. The length of the CDR3 is 16 residues. CDR3 amino acids: CSARGPVRGRYEKLFF. Here the CDR3 DNA reads TGCAGTGCTAGGGGTCCGGTTAGGGGAAGGTATGAAAAACTGTTTTTT.

This clonotype was counted a few times. V and J are TRBV5-5 and TRBJ2-5; the match to TRBD2 covers 13 bases. Germline loops: CDR1 SGHKS, CDR2 YYEKEE (reference sequence). V lost 4 bases, J lost 5 bases, and 5 bases stayed unmatched. This CDR3 region has 15 residues. The CDR3 nucleotides read TGTGCCAGCAGCAACGGACTAGCGGGGGCGGAGACCCAGTACTTC. It yields the protein CASSNGLAGAETQYF.

CDR3 DNA sequence: TGTGCCAGCAGGACGACCCAGCTTGCCTCTGGAAACACCATATATTTT. It encodes CASRTTQLASGNTIYF. The chain couples TRBV6-5 to TRBJ1-3, with unresolved D. This CDR3 is 16 amino acids long. Looked up from germline, CDR1 is MNHEY and CDR2 is SVGAGI. V lost 6 bases to trimming and J lost 0 bases, with 15 bases between them.

The chain recombines TRBV7-9 with TRBJ1-5; no clear D. Trimming shortened V by 1 base and J by 3 bases, and 10 bases separated the two germline ends. CDR1 and CDR2 from the germline V gene are SEHNR and FQNEAQ (reference sequence). The CDR3 consists of 15 residues. The DNA for the CDR3 is TGTGCCAGCAGCTTAGGCCTGGACTTCAATCAGCCCCAGCATTTT. The encoded protein is CASSLGLDFNQPQHF.

This sequence joins TRBV6-5 and TRBJ2-1, with 12 bases that match TRBD2. The junction had 14 bases not matched to a gene; V was cut back by 6 bases and J by 11 bases. The germline V gene encodes CDR1 MNHEY and CDR2 SVGAGI. The length of the CDR3 is 16 residues. This CDR3 reads CASSRSSGRAWAKQFF. CDR3 nucleotides: TGTGCCAGCAGCAGATCTAGCGGGAGGGCGTGGGCAAAGCAGTTCTTC.

This clonotype was observed a handful of times. The chain employs TRBV5-5 and TRBJ1-5; the D gene is possibly TRBD1 (5 bases). From germline, CDR1 is SGHKS and CDR2 YYEKEE (reference sequence). The CDR3 has 14 amino acids. The V and J ends lost 4 bases and 3 bases respectively, with 11 bases between them. CDR3 DNA: TGTGCCAGCAGCATCCGGGACGTCAATCAGCCCCAGCATTTT. It codes for CASSIRDVNQPQHF.

V usage is TRBV11-3 and J usage is TRBJ2-7; no definite D call. V was shortened by 6 bases and J by 4 bases, with 13 bases between the two germline ends. CDR3 length: 13 residues. Per the germline V gene, CDR1 is SGHNT and CDR2 is YENEEA. The CDR3 DNA reads TGTGCCAGCAGTGGGGTGACTGGTTACGAGCAGTACTTC. Encoded protein: CASSGVTGYEQYF.

This clonotype was seen a handful of times. The CDR3 loop is CASSLAAGEATSQYF. CDR3 bases: TGTGCCAGCAGCTTAGCGGCGGGGGAGGCGACCTCCCAGTACTTC. The J gene is TRBJ2-5, the V gene TRBV7-2; 7 nucleotides line up with TRBD2. CDR1 is SGHTA, CDR2 FQGNSA, per germline. V lost 0 bases and J lost 9; bases outside the gene matches: 10. The CDR3 covers 15 residues.